This is a list of T cell receptor beta chains from one sample in a study of cytomegalovirus exposure and HLA in healthy donors. Libraries were prepared by immunoSEQ multiplex PCR; TCRdb keeps only in-frame clonotypes and omits some of them. The sample includes 120,000 or so clones, over 70% of them seen just once. The sequenced material came from PBMCs. The receptor set was obtained from a woman between 50 and 59 years old in good health and CMV-seropositive. The CDR3 runs from the conserved cysteine through the conserved F or W. The D gene is left open where the match is weak. A row's size may be missing; if present it is once, few, many or a size class.

size	V	D	J	CDR3	DNA
NA	TRBV27	NA	TRBJ1-2	CATSGGGAGYGYTF	TGTGCCACCAGTGGCGGGGGCGCGGGCTATGGCTACACCTTC
NA	TRBV7-6	TRBD2	TRBJ2-1	CASTTGTSGIEQFF	TGTGCCAGCACCACCGGGACTAGCGGGATTGAGCAGTTCTTC
NA	TRBV18	NA	TRBJ1-2	CASSPETANGYTF	TGTGCCAGCTCACCAGAGACAGCCAATGGCTACACCTTC
NA	TRBV5-4	TRBD1	TRBJ2-7	CASSLGGQGGYEQYF	TGTGCCAGCAGCTTGGGGGGACAGGGAGGCTACGAGCAGTACTTC
few	TRBV4-3	TRBD1	TRBJ2-2	CASRSETGAGELFF	TGCGCCAGCAGGTCAGAGACAGGGGCCGGGGAGCTGTTTTTT
NA	TRBV29-1	NA	TRBJ2-2	CSVDTDYGGSTGELFF	TGCAGCGTTGACACAGACTACGGCGGGTCCACCGGGGAGCTGTTTTTT
few	TRBV5-4	TRBD2	TRBJ2-7	CASSLGGTSATYEQYF	TGTGCCAGCAGCTTGGGCGGCACTAGCGCCACCTACGAGCAGTACTTC
NA	TRBV2	NA	TRBJ2-2	CASSEQGTGELFF	TGTGCCAGCAGTGAACAGGGTACCGGGGAGCTGTTTTTT
once	TRBV27	NA	TRBJ1-3	CASSRTVSGNTIYF	TGTGCCAGCAGCCGGACAGTCTCTGGAAACACCATATATTTT
NA	TRBV28	NA	TRBJ2-1	CASTPSGGGQVEQFF	TGTGCCAGCACCCCCTCCGGGGGAGGTCAGGTTGAGCAGTTCTTC
few	TRBV19	NA	TRBJ2-7	CASSAGISYEQYF	TGTGCCAGTAGTGCCGGGATCTCCTACGAGCAGTACTTC
NA	TRBV10-3	TRBD1	TRBJ2-7	CAIRKGTGGVPSYEQYF	TGTGCCATCAGGAAGGGGACAGGGGGTGTCCCCTCCTACGAGCAGTACTTC
NA	TRBV7-8	TRBD1	TRBJ1-2	CASSLRTGTLGSNYGYTF	TGTGCCAGCAGCTTACGGACAGGGACGTTGGGGTCTAACTATGGCTACACCTTC
few	TRBV7-9	NA	TRBJ2-1	CASSLAGGHGYNEQFF	TGTGCCAGCAGCTTAGCGGGGGGGCATGGGTACAATGAGCAGTTCTTC
few	TRBV19	NA	TRBJ2-6	CKTSNSGANVLTF	TGTAAAACGAGCAATTCTGGGGCCAACGTCCTGACTTTC
NA	TRBV4-1	TRBD1	TRBJ1-3	CASSQGGTGHPGNTIYF	TGCGCCAGCAGCCAAGGGGGGACAGGGCATCCTGGAAACACCATATATTTT
NA	TRBV13	TRBD2	TRBJ2-5	CASSDGRVETQYF	TGTGCCAGCAGCGACGGGAGGGTAGAGACCCAGTACTTC
NA	TRBV2	TRBD1	TRBJ1-5	CASRGQGADSNQPQHF	TGTGCCAGCAGGGGACAGGGGGCGGATAGCAATCAGCCCCAGCATTTT
NA	TRBV19	NA	TRBJ1-1	CASSMLQGPNTEAFF	TGTGCCAGTAGTATGCTACAGGGACCCAACACTGAAGCTTTCTTT
once	TRBV29-1	TRBD1	TRBJ1-2	CSVEDQQGGYGYTF	TGCAGCGTTGAAGATCAACAGGGGGGCTATGGCTACACCTTC
NA	TRBV19	TRBD2	TRBJ2-1	CASSTGTSGNNEQFF	TGTGCCAGTAGTACTGGGACTAGCGGGAACAATGAGCAGTTCTTC
NA	TRBV30	NA	TRBJ2-7	CAWGRDGPRGEQYF	TGTGCCTGGGGTCGGGATGGGCCCCGGGGGGAGCAGTACTTC
NA	TRBV10-3	NA	TRBJ1-1	CAISESTSLGTEAFF	TGTGCCATCAGTGAGTCGACAAGCCTTGGCACTGAAGCTTTCTTT
once	TRBV19	NA	TRBJ1-2	CASREQGDYGYTF	TGTGCCAGTAGAGAGCAGGGCGACTATGGCTACACCTTC
NA	TRBV11-2	TRBD2	TRBJ2-7	CASSYPRAGDQYEQYF	TGTGCCAGCAGCTACCCGCGGGCGGGGGACCAATACGAGCAGTACTTC
NA	TRBV5-4	NA	TRBJ1-2	CASSPQRGGLLYGYTF	TGTGCCAGCAGCCCCCAACGCGGGGGGCTCCTCTATGGCTACACCTTC
NA	TRBV5-1	NA	TRBJ2-5	CASNVGLRGALQETQYF	TGCGCCAGCAACGTGGGCCTCAGGGGGGCCCTCCAAGAGACCCAGTACTTC
NA	TRBV15	TRBD1	TRBJ1-3	CATSGVDRDGNTIYF	TGTGCCACCAGCGGGGTGGACAGGGATGGAAACACCATATATTTT
few	TRBV11-2	NA	TRBJ2-2	CASSFATGELFF	TGTGCCAGCAGCTTCGCGACCGGGGAGCTGTTTTTT
once	TRBV4-1	TRBD2	TRBJ2-1	CASSQENTSGRAYNEQFF	TGCGCCAGCAGCCAAGAAAACACTAGCGGGAGGGCCTACAATGAGCAGTTCTTC
NA	TRBV7-9	TRBD2	TRBJ2-1	CASSLGPELAGGGNEQFF	TGTGCCAGCAGCTTAGGTCCAGAACTAGCGGGGGGCGGTAATGAGCAGTTCTTC
NA	TRBV18	NA	TRBJ2-1	CASSRQDDSYNEQFF	TGTGCCAGCTCACGACAGGATGACTCCTACAATGAGCAGTTCTTC
NA	TRBV7-2	NA	TRBJ1-6	CASSSDIPPLHF	TGTGCCAGCAGCTCAGACATACCACCCCTCCACTTT